This T cell receptor beta chain stems from a study of CD4 T cells in relation to SARS-CoV-2 and coronaviruses. Clones were sequenced by immunoSEQ multiplex PCR, and TCRdb holds only the in-frame ones, with some missing. Here the sample spans 20,000 to 25,000 clones, about 80% being singletons. CDR3 size: 14 residues. Per germline, CDR1 DFQATT and CDR2 SNEGSKA (reference sequence). V lost 3 bases and J lost 3; bases outside the gene matches: 7. Remarks on this clone: The antigen remains undetermined.

Study-wide results and caveats: Pre-pandemic and post-infection samples never came from the same donor. Compared with monoreactive clones, crossreactive clones showed significantly weaker SARS-CoV-2 expansion.

Unexposed donor CD4+ T cells date from 2011-2018, before the COVID-19 pandemic. CD4+ T cells were isolated from the cells after around 11 days of culture. Source material: CD4+ T cells from PBMCs, cultured in vitro. V is TRBV20-1 and J is TRBJ1-2, with 7 positions matching TRBD1. The source of this sequence is a human donor in good health. In nucleotides, the CDR3 is TGCAGTGCTAGTCGTCAGGGGGACTACTATGGCTACACCTTC. Protein product: CSASRQGDYYGYTF.